This entry is about one T cell receptor (beta chain). Germline CDR1 and CDR2: MDHEN and SYDVKM. CDR3 length equals 15 residues. The ends were cut back, 5 bases at V and 1 base at J, with 11 bases in the middle. These data are taken from a study of CD8 T cells in Susac syndrome. A quantity of about 0.5 to 1 ug RNA underwent reverse transcription using random hexamers. TCRdb ran MiXCR on the immunoSEQ multiplex PCR reads and lists one entry per CDR3 protein. The sample shows 100,000 to 150,000 distinct CDR3 sequences, just over 95% of them seen only once. The TCR originated in a human donor with Susac syndrome. This rearrangement joins TRBV28 to TRBJ2-2, with TRBD1 as a possible D gene (6 bases). Sequenced material: CD4+ T cells from PBMCs. CDR3 DNA sequence: TGTGCCAGCAGTAGGGACATGGTGAACACCGGGGAGCTGTTTTTT. It is translated as CASSRDMVNTGELFF.